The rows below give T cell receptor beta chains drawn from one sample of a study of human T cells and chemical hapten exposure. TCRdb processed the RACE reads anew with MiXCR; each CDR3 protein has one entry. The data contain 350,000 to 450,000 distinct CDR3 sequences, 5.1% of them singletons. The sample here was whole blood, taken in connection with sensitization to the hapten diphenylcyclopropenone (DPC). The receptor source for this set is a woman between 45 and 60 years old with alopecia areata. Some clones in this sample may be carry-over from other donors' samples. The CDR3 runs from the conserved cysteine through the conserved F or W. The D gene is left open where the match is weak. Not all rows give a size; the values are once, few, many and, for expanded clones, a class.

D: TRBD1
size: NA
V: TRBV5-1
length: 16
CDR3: CASSFSGDRELAEAFF

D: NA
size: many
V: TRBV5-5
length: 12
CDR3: CASSFDGEGYTF

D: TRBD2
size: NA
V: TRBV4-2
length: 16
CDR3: CASSQEEAGGGYEQYF

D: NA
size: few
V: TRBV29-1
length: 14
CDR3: CSAMLGFGTGELFF

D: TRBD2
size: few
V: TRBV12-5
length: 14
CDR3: CASGLVGGGDTQYF

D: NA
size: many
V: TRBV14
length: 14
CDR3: CASSRETPNTEAFF

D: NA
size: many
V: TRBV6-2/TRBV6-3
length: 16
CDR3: CASSYSPKGLNTEAFF

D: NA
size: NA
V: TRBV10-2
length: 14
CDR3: CPSRAPGGLGKLFF

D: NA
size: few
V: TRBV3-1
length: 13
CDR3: CASSLRRHQPQHF

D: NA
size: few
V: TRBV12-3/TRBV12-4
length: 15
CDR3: CASSPGRTTNEKLFF

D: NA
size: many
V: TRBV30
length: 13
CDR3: CAWRGDGRYGYTF

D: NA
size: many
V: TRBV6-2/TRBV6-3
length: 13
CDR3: CASSYRVLDTQYF

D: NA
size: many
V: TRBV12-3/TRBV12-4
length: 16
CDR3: CASTLSSGTSGDTQYF

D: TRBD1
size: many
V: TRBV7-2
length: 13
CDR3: CASSVNRGEKLFF

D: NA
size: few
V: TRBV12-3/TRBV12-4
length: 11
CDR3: CASSPENTIYF

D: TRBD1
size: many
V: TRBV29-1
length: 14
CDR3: CSVSQGSQHNEQFF